This T cell receptor (beta chain) was recorded in a study of vaccination effects on CD4 cells after COVID-19. Researchers isolated CD4+ T cells once approximately ten days of culture had elapsed. Looked up from germline, CDR1 is SGDLS and CDR2 is YYNGEE. This CDR3 has 16 amino acids. V gave up 3 bases and J gave up 0 bases, with 12 bases separating them. The table came from immunoSEQ multiplex PCR; TCRdb's copy has only in-frame clones and leaves some out. The table has 50,000 or so clones, 67% seen once; the top ten hold approximately 5%. Of note for this clone: Its antigen is unidentified.

Specimen: CD4+ T cells from PBMCs cultured without peptide, collected before COVID-19 vaccination. This chain connects TRBV9 to TRBJ2-2, with D unclear. The sequence came from a human donor who received a COVID-19 vaccine. Here the CDR3 DNA reads TGTGCCAGCAGCGCCTTAGGCTCCCCGAACACCGGGGAGCTGTTTTTT. The encoded protein is CASSALGSPNTGELFF.